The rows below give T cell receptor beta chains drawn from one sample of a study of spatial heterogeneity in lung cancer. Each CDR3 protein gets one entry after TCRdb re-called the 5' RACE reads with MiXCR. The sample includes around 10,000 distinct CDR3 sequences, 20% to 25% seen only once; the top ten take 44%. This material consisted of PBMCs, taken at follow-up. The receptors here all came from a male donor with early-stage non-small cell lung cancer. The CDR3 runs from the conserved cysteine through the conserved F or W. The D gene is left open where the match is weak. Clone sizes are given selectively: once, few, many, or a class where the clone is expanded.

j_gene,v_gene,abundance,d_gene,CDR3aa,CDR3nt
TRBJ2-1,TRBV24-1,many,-,CATSEGRGKINEQFF,TGTGCCACCAGTGAAGGGCGGGGCAAAATCAATGAGCAGTTCTTC
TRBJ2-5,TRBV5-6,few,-,CASSLAGVQETQYF,TGTGCCAGCAGCTTGGCTGGGGTCCAAGAGACCCAGTACTTC
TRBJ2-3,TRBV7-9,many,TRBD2,CASRYTSDLGQYF,TGTGCCAGCAGATATACTAGCGACTTGGGGCAGTATTTT
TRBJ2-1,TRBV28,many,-,CASSLYPEAYNEQFF,TGTGCCAGCAGTTTATACCCGGAGGCCTACAATGAGCAGTTCTTC
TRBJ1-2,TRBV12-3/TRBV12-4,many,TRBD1,CASGGTGVHYGYTF,TGTGCCAGCGGCGGGACAGGGGTACACTATGGCTACACCTTC
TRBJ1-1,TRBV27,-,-,CASSAELNTEAFF,TGTGCCAGCAGTGCCGAGTTGAACACTGAAGCTTTCTTT
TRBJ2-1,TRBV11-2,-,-,CASSLVGVGVLRGNEQFF,TGTGCCAGCAGCTTAGTCGGCGTTGGGGTCCTGCGCGGGAATGAGCAGTTCTTC
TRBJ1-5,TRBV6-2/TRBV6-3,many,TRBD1,CASSYTGQGYDQPQHF,TGTGCCAGCAGTTATACGGGACAGGGGTACGATCAGCCCCAGCATTTT
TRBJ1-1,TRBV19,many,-,CASSMTGTANTEAFF,TGTGCCAGTAGTATGACCGGGACGGCGAACACTGAAGCTTTCTTT
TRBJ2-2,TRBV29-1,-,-,CSVGATGELFF,TGCAGCGTAGGGGCTACCGGGGAGCTGTTTTTT
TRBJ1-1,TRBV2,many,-,CASSVVTEAFF,TGTGCCAGCAGTGTGGTAACTGAAGCTTTCTTT
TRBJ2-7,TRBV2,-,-,CASSTPQGSSYEQYF,TGTGCCAGCTCAACACCCCAGGGCAGCTCCTACGAGCAGTACTTC
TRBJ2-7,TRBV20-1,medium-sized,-,CSVDSSTYEQYF,TGCAGTGTGGACAGTTCAACCTACGAGCAGTACTTC
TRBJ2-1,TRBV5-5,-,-,CASRGDEFRQFF,TGTGCCAGCAGGGGTGATGAGTTCCGGCAGTTCTTC
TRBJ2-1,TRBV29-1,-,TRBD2,CSATRTSGVNEQFF,TGCAGCGCCACACGGACTAGCGGGGTGAATGAGCAGTTCTTC
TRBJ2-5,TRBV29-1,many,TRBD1,CSAVGGQGVQETQYF,TGCAGCGCCGTAGGGGGACAGGGGGTCCAAGAGACCCAGTACTTC
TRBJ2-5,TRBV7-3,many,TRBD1,CASSPGQSETQYF,TGTGCCAGCAGCCCGGGACAGTCGGAGACCCAGTACTTC
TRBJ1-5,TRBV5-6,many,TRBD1,CASSLQGGPNQPQHF,TGTGCCAGCAGCTTGCAGGGGGGCCCCAATCAGCCCCAGCATTTT
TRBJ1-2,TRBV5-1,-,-,CASRGGRAPNYGYTF,TGCGCCAGCCGTGGGGGTAGGGCCCCTAACTATGGCTACACCTTC
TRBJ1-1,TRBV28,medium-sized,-,CASSLSTAIFAEAFF,TGTGCCAGCAGTTTATCGACAGCTATCTTCGCTGAAGCTTTCTTT
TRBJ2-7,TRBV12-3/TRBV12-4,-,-,CASSSTGTYSYEQYF,TGTGCCAGCAGTTCCACCGGGACTTACTCCTACGAGCAGTACTTC
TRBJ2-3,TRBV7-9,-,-,CASSLQNTDTQYF,TGTGCCAGCAGCCTCCAGAACACAGATACGCAGTATTTT
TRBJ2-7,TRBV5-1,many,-,CASSRRGAGAGEQYF,TGCGCCAGCAGCCGGAGGGGAGCCGGGGCCGGCGAGCAGTACTTC
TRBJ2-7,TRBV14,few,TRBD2,CASSQFGGRAYEQYF,TGTGCCAGCAGCCAGTTTGGCGGGAGGGCCTACGAGCAGTACTTC
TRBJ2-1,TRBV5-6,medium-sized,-,CASSLVGGSVNEQFF,TGTGCCAGCAGCTTAGTAGGGGGATCCGTCAATGAGCAGTTCTTC
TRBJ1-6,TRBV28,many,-,CASSTPRGGSSYNSPLHF,TGTGCCAGCAGTACCCCTCGGGGAGGGAGCTCCTATAATTCACCCCTCCACTTT
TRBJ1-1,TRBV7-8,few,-,CASSLYRGRTEAFF,TGTGCCAGCAGCTTATACAGAGGGCGGACTGAAGCTTTCTTT
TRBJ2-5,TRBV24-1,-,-,CATSEGGMQETQYF,TGTGCCACCAGTGAAGGCGGGATGCAAGAGACCCAGTACTTC
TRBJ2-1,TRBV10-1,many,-,CASSDPGIGGRAPPPYNEQFF,TGCGCCAGCAGTGACCCTGGGATCGGCGGCCGAGCGCCCCCCCCTTACAATGAGCAGTTCTTC
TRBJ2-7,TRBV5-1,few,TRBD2,CASSLVGGSTTEQYF,TGCGCCAGCAGCTTGGTGGGCGGGAGTACGACCGAGCAGTACTTC
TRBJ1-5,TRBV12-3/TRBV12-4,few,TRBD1,CASSFGQGDQPQHF,TGTGCCAGCAGTTTCGGACAGGGGGATCAGCCCCAGCATTTT
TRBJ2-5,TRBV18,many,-,CASSLGLQETQYF,TGTGCCAGCTCCCTGGGCCTTCAAGAGACCCAGTACTTC
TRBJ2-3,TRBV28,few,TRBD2,CASSLASGGPSTDTQYF,TGTGCCAGCAGTTTAGCTAGCGGGGGCCCTAGCACAGATACGCAGTATTTT
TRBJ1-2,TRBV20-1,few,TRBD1,CSARDREDANYGYTF,TGCAGTGCCAGGGACAGGGAGGACGCTAACTATGGCTACACCTTC
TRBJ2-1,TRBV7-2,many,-,CASSSSGWVGPPYNEQFF,TGTGCCAGCAGCTCCTCTGGGTGGGTGGGACCTCCTTACAATGAGCAGTTCTTC
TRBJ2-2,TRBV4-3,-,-,CASSQGANTGELFF,TGCGCCAGCAGCCAAGGGGCGAACACCGGGGAGCTGTTTTTT
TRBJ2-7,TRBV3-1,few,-,CASRGRGEYEQYF,TGTGCCAGCAGAGGAAGGGGGGAATACGAGCAGTACTTC
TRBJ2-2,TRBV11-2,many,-,CASRVTGELFF,TGTGCCAGCAGGGTTACCGGGGAGCTGTTTTTT
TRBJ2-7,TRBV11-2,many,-,CASSFSSEGYEQYF,TGTGCCAGCAGCTTCTCCAGCGAAGGGTACGAGCAGTACTTC
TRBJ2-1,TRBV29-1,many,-,CSVVDPPEGGAQSF,TGCAGCGTTGTCGATCCTCCCGAGGGGGGAGCACAAAGCTTC
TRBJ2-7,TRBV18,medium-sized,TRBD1,CASSPLGDRDDEQYF,TGTGCCAGCTCACCCCTAGGAGACAGGGACGACGAGCAGTACTTC
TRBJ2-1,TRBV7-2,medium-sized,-,CASSLGGSNNEQFF,TGTGCCAGCAGCTTAGGAGGGAGCAACAATGAGCAGTTCTTC